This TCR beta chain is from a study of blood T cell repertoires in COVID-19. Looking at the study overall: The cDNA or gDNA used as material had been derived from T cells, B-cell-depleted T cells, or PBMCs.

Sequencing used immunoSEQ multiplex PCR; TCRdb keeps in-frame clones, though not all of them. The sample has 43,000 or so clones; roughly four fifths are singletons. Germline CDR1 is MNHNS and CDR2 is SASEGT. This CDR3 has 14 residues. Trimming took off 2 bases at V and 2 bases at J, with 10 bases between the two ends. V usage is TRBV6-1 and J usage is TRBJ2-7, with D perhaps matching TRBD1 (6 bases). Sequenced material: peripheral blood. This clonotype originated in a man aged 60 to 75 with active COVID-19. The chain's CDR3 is CASSESGDTYEQYF. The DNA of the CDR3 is TGTGCCAGCAGTGAATCAGGGGACACCTACGAGCAGTACTTC.